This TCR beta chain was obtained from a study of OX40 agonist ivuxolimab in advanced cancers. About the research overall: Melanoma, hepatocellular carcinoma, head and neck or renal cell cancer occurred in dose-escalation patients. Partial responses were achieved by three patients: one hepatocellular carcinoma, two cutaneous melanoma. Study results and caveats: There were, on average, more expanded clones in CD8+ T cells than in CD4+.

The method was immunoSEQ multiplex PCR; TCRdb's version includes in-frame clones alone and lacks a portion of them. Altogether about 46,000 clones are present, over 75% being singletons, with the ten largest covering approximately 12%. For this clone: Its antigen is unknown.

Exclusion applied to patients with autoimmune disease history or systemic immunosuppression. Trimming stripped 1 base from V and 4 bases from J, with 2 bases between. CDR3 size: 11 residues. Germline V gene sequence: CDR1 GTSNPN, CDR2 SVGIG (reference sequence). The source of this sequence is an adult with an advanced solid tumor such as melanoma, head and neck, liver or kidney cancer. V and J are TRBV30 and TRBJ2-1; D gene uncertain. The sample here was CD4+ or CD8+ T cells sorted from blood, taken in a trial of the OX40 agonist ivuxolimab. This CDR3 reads CAWSGYNEQFF. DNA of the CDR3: TGTGCCTGGAGTGGTTACAATGAGCAGTTCTTC.